This TCR beta chain was identified in a study of T cell repertoires in cytomegalovirus infection. Overall study context: Selected CMV epitopes included recently identified HLA-C-restricted ones as well as well-studied HLA-B-restricted ones. Indications of both CMV infection and matching HLA type were provided by public TCR beta signatures. Overall study results and limits: Individuals carrying CMV plus the relevant HLA were identified by cumulative frequency of public TCR beta families.

TCRdb ran MiXCR on the reads and lists one entry per CDR3 protein. Of some 350,000 distinct CDR3 sequences in the sample, 25% to 30% are singletons; the top ten hold 20%. This clonotype came up a few times. Antigen unknown. Germline lookup yields CDR1 SEHNR and CDR2 FQNEAQ (reference sequence). Trimming took 5 bases from V and 6 from J, leaving 20 bases between them. The CDR3 has 16 residues. V and J are TRBV7-9 and TRBJ2-1, with D possibly TRBD1 on 6 matching bases. Sequencing used cultured PBMCs, obtained from culture after CMV antigen stimulation. This receptor was taken from a human donor in good health (CMV status not recorded). Some clones in this sample may be carry-over from other donors' samples. CDR3 nucleotide sequence: TGTGCCAGCAGCCCGACGGGGACAACCCAGGCCAATGAGCAGTTCTTC. It is translated as CASSPTGTTQANEQFF.